The clone carrying this TCR beta chain was picked up a small number of times. Its specificity is not known. These data belong to a study of CD8 T cells in ankylosing spondylitis. Study outcomes and limitations: Previous work reported some of these motif variants in the synovial fluid and blood of reactive arthritis.

TCRdb recomputed calls from the 5' RACE reads with MiXCR, one row per CDR3 protein. The table includes 290,000 or so distinct CDR3 sequences, around 20% detected once. V gave up 4 bases and J gave up 4 bases, with 22 bases separating them. The germline CDR1 and CDR2 sequences are LGHNA and YNFKEQ. There are 17 residues in the CDR3. The specimen sequenced was blood, either unsorted or a sorted T cell fraction (not recorded which). The chain links TRBV4-2 to TRBJ1-2; D is perhaps TRBD1 (5 bases). This receptor was taken from a female donor with ankylosing spondylitis or in good health (not recorded which). The CDR3 protein is CASSRRGRDPRTYGYTF. The CDR3 region has the DNA TGTGCCAGCAGCCGTCGGGGCAGGGACCCCCGGACCTATGGCTACACCTTC.